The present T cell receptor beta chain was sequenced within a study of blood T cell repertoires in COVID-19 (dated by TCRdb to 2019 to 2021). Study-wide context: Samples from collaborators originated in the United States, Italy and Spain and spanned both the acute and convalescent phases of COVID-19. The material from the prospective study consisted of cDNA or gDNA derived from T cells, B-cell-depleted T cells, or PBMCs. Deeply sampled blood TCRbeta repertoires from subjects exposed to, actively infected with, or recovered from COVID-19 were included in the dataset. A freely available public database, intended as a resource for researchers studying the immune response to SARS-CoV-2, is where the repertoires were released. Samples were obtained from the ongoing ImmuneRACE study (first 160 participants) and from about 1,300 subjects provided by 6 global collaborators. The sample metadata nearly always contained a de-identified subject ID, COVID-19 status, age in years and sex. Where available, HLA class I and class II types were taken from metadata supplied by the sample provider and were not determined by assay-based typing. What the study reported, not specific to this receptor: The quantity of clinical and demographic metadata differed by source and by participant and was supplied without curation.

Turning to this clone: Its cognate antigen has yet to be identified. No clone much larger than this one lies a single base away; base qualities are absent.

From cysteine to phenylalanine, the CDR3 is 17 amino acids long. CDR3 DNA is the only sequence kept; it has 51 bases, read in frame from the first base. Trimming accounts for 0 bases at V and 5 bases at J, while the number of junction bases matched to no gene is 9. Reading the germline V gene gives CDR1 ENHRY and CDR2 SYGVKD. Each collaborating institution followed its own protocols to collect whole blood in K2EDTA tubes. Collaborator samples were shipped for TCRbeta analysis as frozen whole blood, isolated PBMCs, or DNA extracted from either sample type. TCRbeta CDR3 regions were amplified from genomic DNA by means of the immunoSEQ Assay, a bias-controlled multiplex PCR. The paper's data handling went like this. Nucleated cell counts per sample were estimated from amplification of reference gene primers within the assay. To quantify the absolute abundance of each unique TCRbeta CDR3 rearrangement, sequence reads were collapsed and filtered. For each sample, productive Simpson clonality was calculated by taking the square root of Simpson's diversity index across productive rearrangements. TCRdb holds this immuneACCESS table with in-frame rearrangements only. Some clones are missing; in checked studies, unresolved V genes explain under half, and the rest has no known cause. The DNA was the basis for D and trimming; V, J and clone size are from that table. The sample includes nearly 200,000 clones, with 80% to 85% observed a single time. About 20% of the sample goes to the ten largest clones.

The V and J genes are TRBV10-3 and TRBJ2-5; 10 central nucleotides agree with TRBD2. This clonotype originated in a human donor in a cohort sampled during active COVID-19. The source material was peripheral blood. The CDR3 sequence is CAISESAVSSGGETQYF. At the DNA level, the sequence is TGTGCCATCAGTGAGTCGGCGGTTTCTAGCGGGGGTGAGACCCAGTACTTC.